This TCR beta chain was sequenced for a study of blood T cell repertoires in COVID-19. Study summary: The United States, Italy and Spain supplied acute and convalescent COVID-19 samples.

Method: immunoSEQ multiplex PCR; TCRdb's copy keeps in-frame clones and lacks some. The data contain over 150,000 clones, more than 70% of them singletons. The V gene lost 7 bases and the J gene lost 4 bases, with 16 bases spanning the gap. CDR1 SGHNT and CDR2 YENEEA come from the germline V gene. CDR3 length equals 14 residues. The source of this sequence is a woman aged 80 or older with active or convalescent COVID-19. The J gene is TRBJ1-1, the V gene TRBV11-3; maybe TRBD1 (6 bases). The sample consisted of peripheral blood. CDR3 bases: TGTGCCAGCAACCACCTCCAGGGGTTCACTGAAGCTTTCTTT. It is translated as CASNHLQGFTEAFF.